Each of the 19 T cell receptor beta chains below was sequenced from the same sample in a study of T cells in Graves' hyperthyroidism and ophthalmopathy. RNA transcripts yielded amplified TCR beta CDR3 regions. First-round RT-PCR of the TCR CDR3 relied on the HTBI primer set. TCRdb recomputed calls from the multiplex PCR reads with MiXCR, one row per CDR3 protein. The profile shows 600,000 to 650,000 distinct CDR3 sequences, less than 25% of them singletons. Input material: blood. The receptors come from a man aged 30 to 39 with Graves' ophthalmopathy.

This chain joins TRBV6-1 and TRBJ2-2, with D perhaps given as TRBD1 or TRBD2 (5 bases each). Per the germline V gene, CDR1 is MNHNS and CDR2 is SASEGT. The CDR3 runs 14 residues. The V and J ends lost 4 bases and 6 bases respectively, with 12 bases between them. CDR3 loop: CASSAGRSAGELFF. CDR3 coding DNA: TGTGCCAGCAGTGCGGGACGGTCCGCCGGGGAGCTGTTTTTT.

The gene calls are TRBV10-3 and TRBJ2-3; 13 bases line up with TRBD2. V shed 4 bases, J shed 4 bases, and the junction held 17 bases outside the gene matches. The CDR3 sequence is 20 residues long. The V gene's germline CDR1 is ENHRY and CDR2 SYGVKD. Here the CDR3 reads CAISGGTSKLAGGLADTQYF. In nucleotides, the CDR3 is TGTGCCATCAGTGGAGGCACCTCAAAACTAGCGGGAGGGCTAGCAGATACGCAGTATTTT.

The rearrangement uses TRBV7-9 and TRBJ2-5; 12 positions match TRBD2. The germline gives CDR1 SEHNR, CDR2 FQNEAQ (reference sequence). The V gene end was trimmed by 4 bases and the J gene end by 5 bases; junction bases not matched to a gene: 8. The CDR3 runs 16 residues. As DNA, the CDR3 is TGTGCCAGCAGCTCTAGCGGGAGGGCCTTTCGGGAGACCCAGTACTTC. Protein: CASSSSGRAFRETQYF.

J is TRBJ2-1 and V is TRBV28, with 15 bases that match TRBD2. Losses at the gene ends were 0 bases for V and 8 bases for J; bases not matched to a gene: 5. Germline assignment: CDR1 MDHEN and CDR2 SYDVKM. This CDR3 region has 17 residues. The CDR3 nucleotides read TGTGCCAGCAGTTTATGGGGACTAGCGGGAGGAGGGGATGAGCAGTTCTTC. It codes for CASSLWGLAGGGDEQFF. Drawing the rest from reference TRBV28 and TRBJ2-1, the complete variable domain is DVKVTQSSRYLVKRTGEKVFLECVQDMDHENMFWYRQDPGLGLRLIYFSYDVKMKEKGDIPEGYSVSREKKERFSLILESASTNQTSMYLCASSLWGLAGGGDEQFFGPGTRLTVL.

This clonotype was seen a handful of times. The V call is TRBV20-1, the J call TRBJ2-3; D possibly corresponds to TRBD1 (5 bases). Germline V gene sequence: CDR1 DFQATT, CDR2 SNEGSKA (reference sequence). Trimming cost V 3 bases and J 5 bases, with 21 bases left between them. The CDR3 covers 16 residues. For the CDR3, the DNA is TGCAGTGCTAGGATCTTCCAGGGTTCGGTACGAGATACGCAGTATTTT. Protein product: CSARIFQGSVRDTQYF.

This clonotype turned up a few times. V gene TRBV28 combines with J gene TRBJ2-6; TRBD2 is a possible D gene (6 bases). The germline V and J ends were trimmed by 2 bases and 0 bases, with 8 bases remaining between them. The germline V gene has CDR1 MDHEN and CDR2 SYDVKM. This CDR3 spans 16 amino acids. The CDR3 sequence is CASSLIGSSGANVLTF. In nucleotides, the CDR3 is TGTGCCAGCAGTTTAATCGGGAGCTCTGGGGCCAACGTCCTGACTTTC. Variable domain in full (rest from reference TRBV28 and TRBJ2-6): DVKVTQSSRYLVKRTGEKVFLECVQDMDHENMFWYRQDPGLGLRLIYFSYDVKMKEKGDIPEGYSVSREKKERFSLILESASTNQTSMYLCASSLIGSSGANVLTFGAGSRLTVL.

Many counts were recorded for this clonotype. The V and J genes are TRBV11-2 and TRBJ1-2, with a possible D match to TRBD1 (5 bases). V was pared by 6 bases and J by 2 bases, with 13 bases between. This CDR3 is 14 amino acids long. Germline V gene sequence: CDR1 SGHAT, CDR2 FQNNGV. The CDR3 DNA is TGTGCCAGCAGGACCTTAGAGGGGAACTATGGCTACACCTTC. Encoded protein: CASRTLEGNYGYTF. Full variable domain (outside the CDR3, taken from reference TRBV11-2 and TRBJ1-2): EAGVAQSPRYKIIEKRQSVAFWCNPISGHATLYWYQQILGQGPKLLIQFQNNGVVDDSQLPKDRFSAERLKGVDSTLKIQPAKLEDSAVYLCASRTLEGNYGYTFGSGTRLTVV.

This clonotype turned up a few times. This chain connects TRBV20-1 to TRBJ2-2; 7 bases are a match to TRBD1. V lost 0 bases to trimming and J lost 7 bases; unmatched junction nucleotides: 5. The CDR3 sequence is 14 residues long. Germline CDR1 DFQATT, CDR2 SNEGSKA (reference sequence). DNA of the CDR3: TGCAGTGCTAGAGACAGGGGGAGTGTCGGGGAGCTGTTTTTT. Amino acids: CSARDRGSVGELFF.

This clonotype has more than one count but fewer than ten. The V gene is TRBV11-2, the J gene TRBJ2-2, with 15 bases matching TRBD2. Per germline, CDR1 SGHAT and CDR2 FQNNGV. V gave up 5 bases and J gave up 5 bases; unmatched junction bases: 3. CDR3 length equals 16 residues. The CDR3 DNA reads as TGTGCCAGCAGCCAGGGGACTAGCGGGAGGACCGGGGAGCTGTTTTTT. This translates into CASSQGTSGRTGELFF.

The chain links TRBV20-1 to TRBJ2-3, with 13 bases lining up with TRBD2. Trimming took 4 bases from V and 6 from J; bases not matched to a gene: 10. The CDR3 sequence is 16 residues long. Per the germline V gene, CDR1 is DFQATT and CDR2 is SNEGSKA (reference sequence). The CDR3 reads CSANGLAGEGVDTQYF. As DNA, the CDR3 is TGCAGTGCTAACGGACTAGCGGGAGAGGGGGTGGATACGCAGTATTTT.

The J gene is TRBJ2-1, the V gene TRBV7-9; 9 bases align to TRBD2. The trim removed 0 bases at V and 8 bases at J, leaving 11 bases unmatched. CDR3 length: 17 residues. Germline V lookup: CDR1 SEHNR, CDR2 FQNEAQ (reference sequence). The CDR3 DNA follows: TGTGCCAGCAGCTTAGCGGATGGACTAGCGCCCTCGGATGAGCAGTTCTTC. It encodes CASSLADGLAPSDEQFF.

A few counts support this clonotype. This rearrangement joins TRBV5-6 to TRBJ1-5; a weak D match, TRBD1 (5 bases). The CDR3 covers 13 residues. In germline, CDR1 is SGHDT, CDR2 YYEEEE. V lost 2 bases, J lost 9 bases, and 12 bases lay in between. This CDR3 is CASSFSREMPQHF. The CDR3 nucleotides are TGTGCCAGCAGCTTCAGCAGGGAGATGCCCCAGCATTTT.

Ten or more counts support this clonotype. This sequence joins TRBV28 and TRBJ1-3, with no clear D. The germline CDR1 and CDR2 sequences are MDHEN and SYDVKM. This CDR3 region has 17 residues. V was clipped by 4 bases and J by 0 bases, with 16 bases between them. The CDR3 sequence: CASSSPSLGSSGNTIYF. DNA for the CDR3: TGTGCCAGCAGTTCCCCCTCCTTGGGTAGCTCTGGAAACACCATATATTTT.

This clonotype was seen a few times. The chain combines TRBV3-1 with TRBJ1-4; D may be TRBD1 (5 bases). Germline V gene data show CDR1 as LGHDT and CDR2 as YNNKEL (reference sequence). Trimming removed 4 bases from V and 7 bases from J, with 19 bases in between. The CDR3 loop spans 16 amino acids. The CDR3 here is CASSPRGGKVTEKLFF. The CDR3, as DNA: TGTGCCAGCAGCCCCCGGGGGGGAAAGGTGACTGAAAAACTGTTTTTT. Complete variable domain (other parts from reference TRBV3-1 and TRBJ1-4): DTAVSQTPKYLVTQMGNDKSIKCEQNLGHDTMYWYKQDSKKFLKIMFSYNNKELIINETVPNRFSPKSPDKAHLNLHINSLELGDSAVYFCASSPRGGKVTEKLFFGSGTQLSVL.

The sample holds many counts of this clonotype. The gene calls are TRBV7-2 and TRBJ2-1; D possibly corresponds to TRBD2 (6 bases). The CDR3 is made up of 16 amino acids. The V gene's germline CDR1 is SGHTA and CDR2 FQGNSA. Trimming cost V 5 bases and J 0 bases, with 14 bases left between them. CDR3 bases: TGTGCCAGCAGCCGGGACTGGCCAAGCTCCTACAATGAGCAGTTCTTC. Residues: CASSRDWPSSYNEQFF.

With respect to this clonotype: A single base separates this from a much larger clone, so it may be a read error. The chain is built from TRBV27 and TRBJ2-7, with 9 bases lining up with TRBD1. Germline CDR1 MNHEY, CDR2 SMNVEV (reference sequence). CDR3 size: 14 residues. The CDR3 sequence is CVSSRSGQGYEQYF. For the CDR3, the DNA is TGTGTCAGCAGCCGATCGGGACAGGGCTACGAGCAGTACTTC.

This clonotype was picked up one time. At one end the junction does not follow the germline gene, possibly because of a read error. The V and J genes are TRBV12-3 or TRBV12-4 and TRBJ2-7, with D possibly called TRBD1 or TRBD2 (5 bases each). The CDR3 totals 14 residues. The CDR3 reads CARSLVGVSYEQYF. CDR3 nucleotides: TGTGCCCGCAGTTTAGTGGGGGTAAGCTACGAGCAGTACTTC.

In this sample, this clonotype turned up many times. The chain recombines TRBV27 with TRBJ1-1; 7 bases map to TRBD1. The germline CDR1 and CDR2 sequences are MNHEY and SMNVEV (reference sequence). The CDR3 covers 13 residues. The V and J ends lost 5 bases and 3 bases, in that order; junction bases with no gene match: 3. CDR3 in amino acids: CASSPGTDTEAFF. The CDR3 DNA is TGTGCCAGCAGTCCCGGGACAGACACTGAAGCTTTCTTT.

Note on this clonotype: Just one base apart from a much larger clone, this may be a read error. The J gene is TRBJ1-1, the V gene TRBV12-3 or TRBV12-4; unclear D gene. The germline V and J ends were trimmed by 6 bases and 1 base, with 9 bases remaining between them. The CDR3 runs 13 residues. The CDR3 nucleotides read TGTGCCAGCAGGCGACGGAAGAACACTGAAGCTTTCTTT. It is translated as CASRRRKNTEAFF.